One sample yielded the 11 T cell receptor beta chains listed below, sequenced in a study of CD8+ T cells in alopecia areata (dated by TCRdb to 2017 to 2018). The method was the immunoSEQ multiplex PCR assay. For TCR sequencing, RNA was extracted from every sample and reverse transcribed into cDNA to serve as template. The clones in this table, taken by TCRdb from immuneACCESS, are in-frame only. Not every clone is retained; where verified, under half of the shortfall comes from an unresolved V gene, and the cause of the rest is unknown. This sample gives roughly 200,000 clones in total; around two fifths of them show up just once. The ten largest account for 0.45% to 0.55% of the sample. The treatment or condition label here, explained by the study, means: oral pan-JAK inhibitor, 5-10 mg twice daily. The specimen comprised CD4+ T cells sorted from blood, sampled at roughly week 30, from a patient treated with tofacitinib. These receptors were obtained from a human donor with alopecia areata.

There are a few counts of this clone. V and J are TRBV5-8 and TRBJ1-5; 7 bases agree with TRBD1. Germline V lookup: CDR1 SGHTS, CDR2 YDEGEE. This CDR3 spans 15 amino acids. The trim removed 4 bases at V and 6 bases at J, leaving 10 bases unmatched. The CDR3 bases are TGTGCCAGCAGCCCCCGGGACAGTGCTGTTCAGCCCCAGCATTTT. Translating gives CASSPRDSAVQPQHF.

A few counts support this clone. Other DNA sequences of this sample code for an identical CDR3. The gene calls are TRBV5-1 and TRBJ2-7; D tentatively reads TRBD1 or TRBD2 (5 bases each). The germline V gene has CDR1 SGHRS and CDR2 YFSETQ. V lost 4 bases, J lost 1 base, and 12 bases lay in between. The CDR3 runs to 14 residues. Here the CDR3 DNA reads TGCGCCAGCAGCCCCCGGGACCAGTCCTACGAGCAGTACTTC. Translation gives CASSPRDQSYEQYF.

The V and J genes are TRBV4-2 and TRBJ1-1, with no clear D. Germline lookup yields CDR1 LGHNA and CDR2 YNFKEQ. The CDR3 is 17 amino acids. Deletions cut 1 base from V and 1 base from J, with 16 bases between. CDR3 in amino acids: CASSQGIGRSGNTEAFF. DNA of the CDR3: TGTGCCAGCAGCCAAGGAATAGGGAGGTCGGGGAACACTGAAGCTTTCTTT.

J is TRBJ2-3 and V is TRBV9, with TRBD2 identical over 8 bases. The trim removed 5 bases at V and 4 bases at J, leaving 9 bases unmatched. The CDR3 length is 15 residues. The germline V gene has CDR1 SGDLS and CDR2 YYNGEE. The CDR3 DNA reads TGTGCCAGCAGAAGAACTAGCGGCGGCGCAGATACGCAGTATTTT. Translation: CASRRTSGGADTQYF.

The chain uses TRBV7-9 and TRBJ2-7; maybe TRBD1 (6 bases). V was clipped by 5 bases and J by 6 bases, with 20 bases between them. CDR3 length equals 15 residues. Germline CDR1 and CDR2: SEHNR and FQNEAQ (reference sequence). The CDR3 DNA is TGTGCCAGCAGCCAGAGGGGACAAGAGTCTGGCGAGCAGTACTTC. Its translation: CASSQRGQESGEQYF.

This chain links TRBV14 with TRBJ2-3; D is possibly TRBD1 or TRBD2 (5 bases each). Deletions cut 1 base from V and 5 bases from J, with 19 bases between. This CDR3 is built from 17 residues. Germline CDR1 reads SGHDN; CDR2 reads FVKESK. The CDR3 loop is CASSQAGTRRFGDTQYF. The CDR3 nucleotides read TGTGCCAGCAGCCAAGCAGGGACCCGAAGATTCGGAGATACGCAGTATTTT. Full variable domain (outside the CDR3, taken from reference TRBV14 and TRBJ2-3): EAGVTQFPSHSVIEKGQTVTLRCDPISGHDNLYWYRRVMGKEIKFLLHFVKESKQDESGMPNNRFLAERTGGTYSTLKVQPAELEDSGVYFCASSQAGTRRFGDTQYFGPGTRLTVL.

The CDR3 protein is CASSPGYLYGYTF. CDR3 DNA sequence: TGTGCCAGCAGCCCGGGGTACCTCTATGGCTACACCTTC. V and J are TRBV11-2 and TRBJ1-2, with D hard to call. CDR1 is SGHAT, CDR2 FQNNGV, per germline. This CDR3 spans 13 amino acids. The V end was cut by 5 bases, the J end by 4 bases, with 11 bases between.

CDR3 in amino acids: CASWMASGTQYF. The CDR3 bases are TGTGCCAGCTGGATGGCGTCGGGCACCCAGTACTTC. The gene calls are TRBV27 and TRBJ2-5; D call uncertain. Germline CDR1 and CDR2: MNHEY and SMNVEV (reference sequence). The CDR3 has 12 residues. V lost 8 bases and J 8 bases, leaving 15 bases between the germline ends.

A few counts support this clone. This sequence joins TRBV14 and TRBJ2-5; D might be TRBD1 or TRBD2, each matching 6 bases. Germline loops: CDR1 SGHDN, CDR2 FVKESK. The CDR3 has 17 amino acids. Trimming removed 0 bases from V and 8 bases from J, with 22 bases in between. The CDR3 here is CASSQDSWVYGGTTQYF. Written as DNA, the CDR3 is TGTGCCAGCAGCCAAGATTCGTGGGTCTACGGCGGGACAACCCAGTACTTC. Supplemented by reference TRBV14 and TRBJ2-5, the full variable domain reads EAGVTQFPSHSVIEKGQTVTLRCDPISGHDNLYWYRRVMGKEIKFLLHFVKESKQDESGMPNNRFLAERTGGTYSTLKVQPAELEDSGVYFCASSQDSWVYGGTTQYFGPGTRLLVL.

Only a few counts were recorded for this clone. The V and J genes are TRBV30 and TRBJ2-6; possibly TRBD1 for D (6 bases). The germline V gene has CDR1 GTSNPN and CDR2 SVGIG (reference sequence). There are 18 residues in the CDR3. The V end lost 4 bases, the J end lost 0 bases, and 19 bases lay between the germline ends. CDR3 sequence (DNA): TGTGCCTGGAAGGAAGCAGGACAGCCGGGCTCTGGGGCCAACGTCCTGACTTTC. This encodes CAWKEAGQPGSGANVLTF.

This clone was picked up a small number of times. The chain recombines TRBV4-1 with TRBJ2-1; 10 nucleotides agree with TRBD2. CDR3 length: 15 residues. After removal of 8 bases from V and 9 bases from J, the junction contained 13 bases not matched to a gene. CDR1 is MGHRA, CDR2 YSYEKL, per germline. The CDR3 coding sequence is TGCGCCAGCGGGCCGGCGGGACTAGCGAATGCTGAGCAGTTCTTC. Translation gives CASGPAGLANAEQFF.